The next 19 T cell receptor beta chains were all read from a single sample in a study of molecular identifiers for immune sequencing clone quantification. TCRdb re-called the PCR reads with MiXCR, one entry per CDR3 protein. Here the sample spans about 640,000 distinct CDR3 sequences, about 20% being singletons. Sequenced: naive CD8+ T cells from blood, with Jurkat cell RNA spiked in. Subset: FACS-sorted CD8+CD4-CCR7+CD45RA+ naive T cells. The origin of the receptors is a human donor in good health. Some libraries in this study had Jurkat cell RNA spiked in.

This clonotype was seen a handful of times. A much larger clone sits a single nucleotide away, making a read error possible. The missing conserved phenylalanine or tryptophan at the end of this CDR3 makes a read error likely. This chain uses TRBV7-9 with TRBJ2-6; no clear D. The CDR3 contains 15 residues. The germline CDR1 and CDR2 sequences are SEHNR and FQNEAQ (reference sequence). Trimming stripped 2 bases from V and 0 bases from J, with 5 bases between. The CDR3 loop reads CASSLNPSGANVLTL. The CDR3 nucleotides are TGTGCCAGCAGCTTAAACCCCTCTGGGGCCAACGTCCTGACTCTC.

The V call is TRBV19, the J call TRBJ2-7; D is uncertain. CDR1 and CDR2 from the germline V gene are LNHDA and SQIVND (reference sequence). Deletions cut 3 bases from V and 2 bases from J, with 8 bases between. This CDR3 region has 13 residues. CDR3 amino acids: CASSMGSAYEQYF. CDR3 nucleotide sequence: TGTGCCAGTAGTATGGGCAGTGCCTACGAGCAGTACTTC.

The V gene is TRBV28, the J gene TRBJ1-2; tentatively, D is TRBD1 (5 bases). The CDR3 loop spans 16 amino acids. Per the germline V gene, CDR1 is MDHEN and CDR2 is SYDVKM. The ends were cut back, 3 bases at V and 5 bases at J, with 19 bases in the middle. The CDR3 protein is CASSFLGGLEEYGYTF. The CDR3 bases are TGTGCCAGCAGTTTTCTGGGGGGTCTTGAGGAATATGGCTACACCTTC.

Note on this clonotype: A much larger clone lies a single base off, so this may be a read error. CDR3 nucleotides: TGTGCCTGGACCCCGACAGGGGGATATCAAGAGACCCAGTACTTC. As protein: CAWTPTGGYQETQYF. The chain links TRBV30 to TRBJ2-5; 9 positions match TRBD1. The CDR3 contains 15 residues. After removal of 4 bases from V and 2 bases from J, the junction contained 8 bases not matched to a gene. Germline V lookup: CDR1 GTSNPN, CDR2 SVGIG (reference sequence).

This clonotype has at least ten counts. The chain employs TRBV3-1 and TRBJ2-7; D perhaps matches TRBD1 (6 bases). Germline-derived CDR1 and CDR2 are LGHDT and YNNKEL (reference sequence). V lost 2 bases and J 0 bases, leaving 17 bases between the germline ends. The length of the CDR3 is 17 residues. The CDR3 protein is CASSQTLTGADSYEQYF. The CDR3 DNA reads TGTGCCAGCAGCCAAACCCTGACAGGCGCTGACTCCTACGAGCAGTACTTC.

This clonotype was recorded at least ten times. The chain has TRBV6-2 or TRBV6-3 and TRBJ2-7; D is ambiguous. This CDR3 comprises 12 residues. Germline loops: CDR1 MNHEY, CDR2 SVGEGT. This CDR3 reads CASEDLQREQYF. DNA for the CDR3: TGTGCATCAGAGGATCTTCAGCGCGAGCAGTACTTC.

This clonotype was recorded at least ten times. V is TRBV7-2 and J is TRBJ2-7; either TRBD1 or TRBD2 may supply D (6 bases each). V was clipped by 3 bases and J by 3 bases, with 15 bases between them. This CDR3 region has 15 residues. Germline values: CDR1 SGHTA, CDR2 FQGNSA. CDR3 nucleotides: TGTGCCAGCAGCTTGGGGGGCGGGGAGTTCTACGAGCAGTACTTC. Translating gives CASSLGGGEFYEQYF.

This clonotype came up many times. The chain is built from TRBV14 and TRBJ2-5; maybe TRBD2 (5 bases). Germline V gene data show CDR1 as SGHDN and CDR2 as FVKESK. Trimming took 1 base from V and 5 from J, leaving 11 bases between them. The CDR3 has 14 residues. The CDR3 is CASSQGLLRETQYF. The CDR3 DNA reads as TGTGCCAGCAGCCAAGGACTACTCCGGGAGACCCAGTACTTC.

This clonotype appeared a few times. The chain has TRBV30 and TRBJ2-7, with D unclear. V lost 2 bases and J 5 bases, leaving 7 bases between the germline ends. Germline CDR1 GTSNPN, CDR2 SVGIG (reference sequence). The CDR3 has 11 residues. The CDR3 region is CAWSPGDEQYF. CDR3 nucleotides: TGTGCCTGGAGTCCTGGTGACGAGCAGTACTTC.

This clonotype has just a few counts. This sequence joins TRBV7-2 and TRBJ2-3, with D unclear. The CDR3 runs 17 residues. Germline V gene sequence: CDR1 SGHTA, CDR2 FQGNSA. V lost 6 bases, J lost 2 bases, and 21 bases lay in between. CDR3 DNA sequence: TGTGCCAGCAGACTACTAAATACCGCAACCCCCACAGATACGCAGTATTTT. This gives the protein CASRLLNTATPTDTQYF.

This chain connects TRBV7-6 to TRBJ2-1, with TRBD2 matching 10 bases. The CDR3 extends over 16 amino acids. The J segment lost 7 bases and the V segment lost 5 bases, leaving 11 bases of the junction unmatched. CDR1 and CDR2 (germline): SGHVS, FNYEAQ. CDR3 in amino acids: CASSQRSGRAGNEQFF. The CDR3 DNA sequence: TGTGCCAGCAGCCAACGAAGCGGGAGGGCCGGGAATGAGCAGTTCTTC.

J is TRBJ1-6 and V is TRBV20-1; possible D gene TRBD1, 6 bases. The CDR3 has 15 residues. CDR1 is DFQATT and CDR2 is SNEGSKA in the germline V gene (reference sequence). V lost 5 bases to trimming and J lost 6 bases, with 17 bases between them. The CDR3 loop reads CSAATGWACNSPLHF. The CDR3 nucleotides read TGCAGTGCTGCGACAGGATGGGCCTGTAATTCACCCCTCCACTTT.

J is TRBJ1-2 and V is TRBV5-6; TRBD1 is a possible D gene (6 bases). This CDR3 comprises 14 residues. V was clipped by 5 bases and J by 4 bases, with 15 bases between them. Looked up from germline, CDR1 is SGHDT and CDR2 is YYEEEE. CDR3 sequence (DNA): TGTGCCAGCAGTCCAAGACAGGTTCCCTATGGCTACACCTTC. Translation: CASSPRQVPYGYTF.

This sequence joins TRBV28 and TRBJ1-4, with D tentatively TRBD1 (6 bases). The germline V gene encodes CDR1 MDHEN and CDR2 SYDVKM. The CDR3 has 15 amino acids. V lost 5 bases and J 7 bases, leaving 17 bases between the germline ends. The DNA of the CDR3 is TGTGCCAGCAGTCCCGAGGACAGCCTGGGTGAAAAACTGTTTTTT. It specifies CASSPEDSLGEKLFF.

In this sample, this clonotype turned up many times. CDR3 DNA: TGTGCCAGCAGCTTGGGACACCCTCCCGGTTACGAGCAGTACTTC. This gives the protein CASSLGHPPGYEQYF. The chain is built from TRBV7-6 and TRBJ2-7, with D possibly being TRBD1 (6 bases). The CDR3 has 15 residues. Trimming took off 3 bases at V and 4 bases at J, with 16 bases between the two ends. Germline CDR1 is SGHVS and CDR2 is FNYEAQ.

In regard to this clonotype: This may arise from a read error, as a much more abundant clone is one base away. The V call is TRBV24-1, the J call TRBJ1-6; maybe TRBD1 (6 bases). CDR3 size: 16 residues. Per the germline V gene, CDR1 is KGHDR and CDR2 is SFDVKD. Trimming left V 4 bases short and J 9 bases short, with 18 bases between. The CDR3 region has the DNA TGTGCCACCAGTGACCCGGATAGGGGGTCTCTTTCACCCCTCCACTTT. Protein: CATSDPDRGSLSPLHF.

There are many counts of this clonotype. The chain is built from TRBV5-6 and TRBJ2-1; 8 nucleotides match TRBD1. This CDR3 region has 15 residues. V was pared by 3 bases and J by 2 bases, with 4 bases of the junction left unmatched. The germline V gene has CDR1 SGHDT and CDR2 YYEEEE. CDR3 sequence reads: CASSSRDRPYNEQFF. CDR3 in DNA: TGTGCCAGCAGCTCCCGGGACAGGCCCTACAATGAGCAGTTCTTC.

This clonotype was found a few times. The chain employs TRBV28 and TRBJ2-1; 7 bases match TRBD2. J was trimmed by 2 bases and V by 2 bases; bases with no gene match: 9. The CDR3 has 17 amino acids. CDR1 is MDHEN, CDR2 SYDVKM, per germline. CDR3 protein: CASSLGSGGSAYNEQFF. The DNA for the CDR3 is TGTGCCAGCAGTTTAGGGTCTGGCGGGAGCGCCTACAATGAGCAGTTCTTC.

In this sample, this clonotype turned up many times. The rearrangement links TRBV7-9 to TRBJ2-5, with D uncertain. The CDR3 loop spans 15 amino acids. V was pared by 3 bases and J by 5 bases, with 16 bases between. Germline assignment: CDR1 SEHNR and CDR2 FQNEAQ (reference sequence). The CDR3 bases are TGTGCCAGCAGCTTGGACCTATTCTTCGGCGAGACCCAGTACTTC. Encoded protein: CASSLDLFFGETQYF.